Following are 6 T cell receptor beta chains from one sample sequenced in a study of OX40 agonist ivuxolimab in advanced cancers. TCRdb's table, derived via immunoSEQ multiplex PCR, lists solely in-frame clones and lacks some. The repertoire includes 70,000 to 80,000 clones, approximately 88% of them detected once, and about 0.9% sits in the top ten. This sample comprised CD4+ or CD8+ T cells sorted from blood, obtained in a trial of the OX40 agonist ivuxolimab. All receptors come from an adult with an advanced solid tumor such as melanoma, head and neck, liver or kidney cancer.

The chain combines TRBV19 with TRBJ2-3; 7 bases agree with TRBD2. V trimming: 4 bases; J trimming: 5 bases; junction bases outside the gene matches: 3. Germline CDR1 and CDR2: LNHDA and SQIVND (reference sequence). CDR3 length equals 13 residues. The CDR3 protein is CASSNAGEDTQYF. In nucleotides, the CDR3 is TGTGCCAGTAGTAATGCGGGAGAAGATACGCAGTATTTT.

The rearrangement joins TRBV4-2 to TRBJ2-4; tentatively, D is TRBD1 (6 bases). With 5 bases removed from V and 2 bases from J, the gap between germline ends came to 13 bases. Per germline, CDR1 LGHNA and CDR2 YNFKEQ. The CDR3 has 15 amino acids. CDR3 nucleotide sequence: TGTGCCAGCAGCGACGCAGGGGTCCCCAAAAACATTCAGTACTTC. Its translation: CASSDAGVPKNIQYF.

The chain employs TRBV19 and TRBJ1-2, with D perhaps matching TRBD1 (5 bases). Trimming removed 6 bases from V and 2 bases from J, with 16 bases in between. This CDR3 comprises 15 residues. In germline, CDR1 is LNHDA, CDR2 SQIVND (reference sequence). DNA for the CDR3: TGTGCCAGTAGCCAGGGACGGGGGACGAACTATGGCTACACCTTC. Its translation is CASSQGRGTNYGYTF.

The chain links TRBV7-3 to TRBJ2-2; maybe TRBD1 (7 bases). Germline values: CDR1 SGHTA, CDR2 FQGTGA. Between the trimmed V and J ends, which lost 1 base and 2 bases, there was a span of 20 bases. The CDR3 contains 19 residues. CDR3 sequence: CASSLIDRRGPGNTGELFF. The DNA for the CDR3 is TGTGCCAGCAGCTTAATCGATAGGAGGGGGCCCGGAAACACCGGGGAGCTGTTTTTT. Together with reference TRBV7-3 and TRBJ2-2, the CDR3 gives the full variable domain: GAGVSQTPSNKVTEKGKYVELRCDPISGHTALYWYRQSLGQGPEFLIYFQGTGAADDSGLPNDRFFAVRPEGSVSTLKIQRTERGDSAVYLCASSLIDRRGPGNTGELFFGEGSRLTVL.

A note on this clone: This CDR3 is also generated by other DNA sequences in the sample. The chain employs TRBV6-5 and TRBJ1-5; 8 bases match TRBD1. This CDR3 has 13 amino acids. CDR1 and CDR2 (germline): MNHEY, SVGAGI. V trimming: 9 bases; J trimming: 2 bases; junction bases outside the gene matches: 3. CDR3 in amino acids: CASRGQGNQPQHF. CDR3 coding DNA: TGTGCCAGTAGGGGACAGGGCAATCAGCCCCAGCATTTT.

The genes are TRBV7-9 and TRBJ2-4; 7 nucleotides line up with TRBD2. The trim removed 1 base at V and 3 bases at J, leaving 3 bases unmatched. This CDR3 is 15 amino acids long. Germline CDR1 and CDR2: SEHNR and FQNEAQ (reference sequence). The CDR3 nucleotides read TGTGCCAGCAGCTTAGTTGGGGAGGGCAAAAACATTCAGTACTTC. It encodes CASSLVGEGKNIQYF.